One and the same sample provided the 30 T cell receptor beta chains below, sequenced in a study of blood T cell repertoires in COVID-19. Clones were sequenced by immunoSEQ multiplex PCR, and TCRdb holds only the in-frame ones, with some missing. The sample has roughly 130,000 clones, about 86% seen once. The sequencing sample was made of PBMCs or T cells enriched from blood (not recorded which). The receptors were gathered from a man aged 50 to 60 who had recovered from COVID-19.

The rearrangement uses TRBV5-6 and TRBJ1-2; TRBD1 might be the D (5 bases). The V end was cut by 0 bases, the J end by 8 bases, with 11 bases between. The germline V gene has CDR1 SGHDT and CDR2 YYEEEE. CDR3 length: 13 amino acids. In nucleotides, the CDR3 is TGTGCCAGCAGCTTGGCCGTGACAGCAGGCTACACCTTC. Translating gives CASSLAVTAGYTF. The full variable domain, in which reference TRBV5-6 and TRBJ1-2 provide the parts outside the CDR3, is DAGVTQSPTHLIKTRGQQVTLRCSPKSGHDTVSWYQQALGQGPQFIFQYYEEEERQRGNFPDRFSGHQFPNYSSELNVNALLLGDSALYLCASSLAVTAGYTFGSGTRLTVV.

This clone has a single count. The chain employs TRBV29-1 and TRBJ2-3, with no clear D. The CDR3 runs to 12 residues. Germline V lookup: CDR1 SQVTM, CDR2 ANQGSEA. Trimming pared 1 base from V and 5 bases from J, leaving 7 bases between. The DNA of the CDR3 is TGCAGCGTTGAAGTCACAAAAGATACGCAGTATTTT. It translates to CSVEVTKDTQYF.

The J gene is TRBJ2-3, the V gene TRBV5-1; 9 positions match TRBD2. Germline loops: CDR1 SGHRS, CDR2 YFSETQ. The length of the CDR3 is 14 residues. The junction had 7 bases not matched to a gene; V was cut back by 0 bases and J by 11 bases. DNA for the CDR3: TGCGCCAGCAGCTTGGCCTCTAGCGGGGCGGGGCAGTATTTT. This translates into CASSLASSGAGQYF.

This chain connects TRBV9 to TRBJ1-4; 9 bases are shared with TRBD1. V dropped 3 bases and J dropped 6; count of bases not matched to a gene: 12. In germline, CDR1 is SGDLS, CDR2 YYNGEE. This CDR3 is built from 17 residues. The CDR3, as DNA: TGTGCCAGCAGCGCCTCCATAGGACAGGGGTCCTATGAAAAACTGTTTTTT. This gives the protein CASSASIGQGSYEKLFF. Using reference TRBV9 and TRBJ1-4 for the parts outside the CDR3, the full variable domain is DSGVTQTPKHLITATGQRVTLRCSPRSGDLSVYWYQQSLDQGLQFLIQYYNGEERAKGNILERFSAQQFPDLHSELNLSSLELGDSALYFCASSASIGQGSYEKLFFGSGTQLSVL.

The chain links TRBV7-6 to TRBJ2-7; 9 bases match TRBD1. The CDR3 spans 15 residues. J lost 2 bases, V lost 0 bases, and 2 bases had no gene match. Germline CDR1 reads SGHVS; CDR2 reads FNYEAQ. The CDR3 region has the DNA TGTGCCAGCAGCTTAGCACAGGGGGCAACCTACGAGCAGTACTTC. This gives the protein CASSLAQGATYEQYF. Full variable domain (outside the CDR3, taken from reference TRBV7-6 and TRBJ2-7): GAGVSQSPRYKVTKRGQDVALRCDPISGHVSLYWYRQALGQGPEFLTYFNYEAQQDKSGLPNDRFSAERPEGSISTLTIQRTEQRDSAMYRCASSLAQGATYEQYFGPGTRLTVT.

CDR3 in DNA: TGTGCCAGCAGGGACAGGAAAGAGACCCAGTACTTC. It is translated as CASRDRKETQYF. The rearrangement links TRBV27 to TRBJ2-5; 7 bases map to TRBD1. The J segment lost 3 bases and the V segment lost 6 bases, leaving 1 base of the junction unmatched. Germline V gives CDR1 MNHEY, CDR2 SMNVEV (reference sequence). The CDR3 covers 12 residues.

This clone was observed a few times. CDR3 sequence reads: CAPGASGPYNEQFF. The CDR3 region has the DNA TGTGCCCCCGGGGCTAGCGGGCCTTACAATGAGCAGTTCTTC. This chain connects TRBV10-3 to TRBJ2-1; 8 bases are shared with TRBD2. CDR1 ENHRY and CDR2 SYGVKD come from the germline V gene. Trimming took 11 bases from V and 4 from J; bases not matched to a gene: 10. The CDR3 contains 14 residues.

The chain joins TRBV5-1 to TRBJ2-1; TRBD2 matches at 7 bases. J was trimmed by 3 bases and V by 4 bases; bases with no gene match: 4. The CDR3 spans 14 residues. Germline V gene sequence: CDR1 SGHRS, CDR2 YFSETQ. CDR3 in DNA: TGCGCCAGCAGCCCGGGGGGAAACTACAATGAGCAGTTCTTC. Translating gives CASSPGGNYNEQFF.

The genes are TRBV30 and TRBJ1-2; no clear D gene. V was pared by 3 bases and J by 6 bases, with 5 bases between. This CDR3 has 10 residues. Germline values: CDR1 GTSNPN, CDR2 SVGIG (reference sequence). CDR3 residues: CAWSPDGYTF. CDR3 in DNA: TGTGCCTGGAGCCCCGATGGCTACACCTTC.

The chain links TRBV4-1 to TRBJ2-3; 8 positions match TRBD1. V lost 0 bases, J lost 2 bases, and 7 bases stayed unmatched. Germline assignment: CDR1 MGHRA and CDR2 YSYEKL. CDR3 length equals 17 residues. The CDR3 protein is CASSQDQTGASTDTQYF. The CDR3 nucleotides are TGCGCCAGCAGCCAAGACCAGACAGGGGCCTCCACAGATACGCAGTATTTT.

The genes are TRBV4-1 and TRBJ2-1; a possible D gene is TRBD1 (6 bases). In germline, CDR1 is MGHRA, CDR2 YSYEKL. The length of the CDR3 is 17 residues. V lost 0 bases and J lost 1, with 13 bases in between. CDR3 nucleotides: TGCGCCAGCAGCCAAGAAGGAAGGGACATGTCCTACAATGAGCAGTTCTTC. As protein: CASSQEGRDMSYNEQFF.

The J gene is TRBJ1-1, the V gene TRBV18; the match to TRBD1 covers 8 bases. Germline V gives CDR1 KGHSH, CDR2 LQKENI. This CDR3 contains 14 residues. The trim removed 3 bases at V and 6 bases at J, leaving 6 bases unmatched. The CDR3 DNA reads TGTGCCAGCTCACCGGGACAGGAGTACCCTGAAGCTTTCTTT. Translating gives CASSPGQEYPEAFF.

Comment on this clone: One end of the junction varies from germline; a read error may be responsible. The chain recombines TRBV29-1 with TRBJ1-5, with a tentative D call TRBD1 (6 bases). Germline V lookup: CDR1 SQVTM, CDR2 ANQGSEA. The CDR3 totals 12 residues. For the CDR3, the DNA is TGTTCAACAGGGTATAGCAATCAGCCCCAGCATTTT. Translated: CSTGYSNQPQHF.

The chain has TRBV9 and TRBJ2-3; a possible D gene is TRBD1 (7 bases). Per germline, CDR1 SGDLS and CDR2 YYNGEE. The CDR3 has 16 amino acids. V lost 4 bases and J lost 6, with 21 bases in between. CDR3 DNA: TGTGCCAGCAGCACGAACAGGGGAGGCGGGAAGGATACGCAGTATTTT. Residues: CASSTNRGGGKDTQYF.

This rearrangement joins TRBV6-2 or TRBV6-3 to TRBJ2-3; 12 nucleotides align to TRBD2. V was pared by 2 bases and J by 2 bases, with 5 bases of the junction left unmatched. CDR1 and CDR2 from the germline V gene are MNHEY and SVGEGT. The CDR3 is 17 residues long. The CDR3 DNA sequence: TGTGCCAGCAGTTACCCTACTAGCGGGGGGCTCACAGATACGCAGTATTTT. Its translation is CASSYPTSGGLTDTQYF.

The chain couples TRBV4-3 to TRBJ2-1; perhaps TRBD2 as D (6 bases). The CDR3 has 13 amino acids. The germline V gene has CDR1 LGHNA and CDR2 YSLEER. Trimming pared 0 bases from V and 14 bases from J, leaving 14 bases between. The CDR3 DNA sequence: TGCGCCAGCAGCCAAGATACCGGGGGTGACGAGTTCTTC. Protein sequence: CASSQDTGGDEFF.

The rearrangement uses TRBV11-2 and TRBJ1-5; D is possibly TRBD1 (5 bases). This CDR3 comprises 17 residues. Germline V gene sequence: CDR1 SGHAT, CDR2 FQNNGV. The V end lost 0 bases, the J end lost 4 bases, and 16 bases lay between the germline ends. The CDR3 sequence: CASSLESHGGLNQPQHF. Here the CDR3 DNA reads TGTGCCAGCAGCTTAGAGAGCCATGGGGGGTTGAATCAGCCCCAGCATTTT.

The chain employs TRBV2 and TRBJ2-7, with a tentative D call TRBD2 (6 bases). CDR3 length equals 14 residues. CDR1 SNHLY and CDR2 FYNNEI come from the germline V gene. Trimming took off 8 bases at V and 3 bases at J, with 17 bases between the two ends. CDR3: CASLSRDSYYEQYF. DNA of the CDR3: TGTGCCAGCCTCAGTCGGGACTCCTACTACGAGCAGTACTTC.

The chain couples TRBV6-5 to TRBJ2-7; 10 bases align to TRBD2. The CDR3 loop spans 16 amino acids. V shed 3 bases, J shed 0 bases, and the junction held 5 bases outside the gene matches. CDR1 and CDR2 from the germline V gene are MNHEY and SVGAGI. The DNA of the CDR3 is TGTGCCAGCAGTTATCGCCTAGCGGGGGCCTCCTACGAGCAGTACTTC. Translating gives CASSYRLAGASYEQYF.

This clone has a handful of counts. J is TRBJ2-7 and V is TRBV2; D gene uncertain. V gave up 6 bases and J gave up 2 bases, with 8 bases separating them. CDR3 length: 12 amino acids. Germline V gene sequence: CDR1 SNHLY, CDR2 FYNNEI. CDR3 residues: CASRGRTYEQYF. In DNA, the CDR3 is TGTGCCAGCAGGGGCCGCACCTACGAGCAGTACTTC.

This clone was picked up a small number of times. CDR3 DNA sequence: TGCAGTGCTAGTCAAGGACAGGGACTTCAGCCCCAGCATTTT. Its protein is CSASQGQGLQPQHF. V is TRBV20-1 and J is TRBJ1-5; 8 bases are shared with TRBD1. V was clipped by 3 bases and J by 6 bases; unmatched bases: 7. The CDR3 extends over 14 amino acids. The germline V gene encodes CDR1 DFQATT and CDR2 SNEGSKA (reference sequence).

The CDR3 region is CASVRTSGLQETQYF. The CDR3 region has the DNA TGTGCCAGCGTCCGGACTAGCGGGCTCCAAGAGACCCAGTACTTC. The chain carries TRBV2 and TRBJ2-5; 11 bases fit TRBD2. CDR1 and CDR2 from the germline V gene are SNHLY and FYNNEI. V was pared by 8 bases and J by 1 base, with 6 bases of the junction left unmatched. The CDR3 runs to 15 residues.

The chain employs TRBV20-1 and TRBJ2-3; 7 bases match TRBD2. The CDR3 has 17 amino acids. J gave up 0 bases and V 3 bases, and 12 bases lay outside the gene matches. The germline gives CDR1 DFQATT, CDR2 SNEGSKA (reference sequence). The CDR3 coding sequence is TGCAGTGCTAGTAGACCCCCAAGCGGGGCTAGCACAGATACGCAGTATTTT. It codes for CSASRPPSGASTDTQYF.

This clone was seen a few times. The chain links TRBV2 to TRBJ1-5; D remains unclear. This CDR3 contains 12 residues. Germline values: CDR1 SNHLY, CDR2 FYNNEI. Trimming removed 0 bases at V and 7 bases at J, with 4 bases between. CDR3 sequence reads: CASSEARQPQHF. In DNA, the CDR3 is TGTGCCAGCAGTGAAGCGCGGCAGCCCCAGCATTTT.

This chain uses TRBV19 with TRBJ2-2, with 9 bases matching TRBD2. Germline lookup yields CDR1 LNHDA and CDR2 SQIVND (reference sequence). The CDR3 length is 17 residues. V lost 3 bases to trimming and J lost 5 bases; unmatched junction nucleotides: 10. Here the CDR3 reads CASSIVGGGAGTGELFF. The CDR3 DNA follows: TGTGCCAGTAGTATCGTCGGCGGGGGGGCCGGGACCGGGGAGCTGTTTTTT.

The chain joins TRBV4-3 to TRBJ1-1; D gene unclear. V shed 0 bases and J shed 3 bases, with 11 bases lying between them. CDR1 and CDR2 (germline): LGHNA, YSLEER. The CDR3 length is 15 residues. CDR3 sequence (DNA): TGCGCCAGCAGCCAAGATTCGGGGTTCTACACTGAAGCTTTCTTT. This sequence encodes CASSQDSGFYTEAFF.

V usage is TRBV9 and J usage is TRBJ1-1; 11 bases line up with TRBD1. The CDR3 sequence is 14 residues long. J gave up 4 bases and V 4 bases, and 3 bases lay outside the gene matches. Germline V gene lookup returns CDR1 SGDLS and CDR2 YYNGEE. For the CDR3, the DNA is TGTGCCAGCAGCCCGGGGACAGGGGGCACTGAAGCTTTCTTT. It translates to CASSPGTGGTEAFF.

Remarks on this clone: Relative to the germline gene, one junction end is altered; a read error may explain this. This CDR3 is CASSLGTGMGETQYF. The CDR3 nucleotides read TGTGCTAGCAGCTTAGGGACAGGGATGGGAGAGACCCAGTACTTC. V gene TRBV7-7 combines with J gene TRBJ2-5; 9 bases are a match to TRBD1. Germline values: CDR1 SSHAT, CDR2 FNYEAQ (reference sequence). The CDR3 covers 15 residues.

This rearrangement joins TRBV18 to TRBJ2-7, with 7 positions matching TRBD1. V lost 3 bases to trimming and J lost 2 bases; unmatched junction nucleotides: 4. CDR1 and CDR2 (germline): KGHSH, LQKENI. The CDR3 sequence is 14 residues long. This CDR3 is CASSPAGGPYEQYF. The CDR3 DNA follows: TGTGCCAGCTCACCCGCAGGGGGTCCCTACGAGCAGTACTTC.

The chain links TRBV10-3 to TRBJ1-1; maybe TRBD1 (5 bases). With 11 bases removed from V and 5 bases from J, the gap between germline ends came to 15 bases. In germline, CDR1 is ENHRY, CDR2 SYGVKD. The CDR3 is 12 amino acids. The CDR3 loop is CAGQGVGTEAFF. In nucleotides, the CDR3 is TGTGCCGGGCAAGGGGTCGGGACTGAAGCTTTCTTT.